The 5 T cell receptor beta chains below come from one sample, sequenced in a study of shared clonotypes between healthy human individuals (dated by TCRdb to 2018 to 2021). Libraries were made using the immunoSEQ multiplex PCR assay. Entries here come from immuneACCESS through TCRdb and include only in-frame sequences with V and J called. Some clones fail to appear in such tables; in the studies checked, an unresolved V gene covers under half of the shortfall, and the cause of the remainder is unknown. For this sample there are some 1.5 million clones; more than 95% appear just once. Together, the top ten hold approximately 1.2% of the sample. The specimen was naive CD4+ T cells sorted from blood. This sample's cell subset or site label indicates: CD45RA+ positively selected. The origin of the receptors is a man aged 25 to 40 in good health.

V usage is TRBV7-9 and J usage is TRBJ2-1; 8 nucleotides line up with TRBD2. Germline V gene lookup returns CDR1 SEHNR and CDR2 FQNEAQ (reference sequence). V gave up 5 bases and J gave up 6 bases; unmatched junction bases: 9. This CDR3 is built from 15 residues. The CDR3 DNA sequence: TGTGCCAGCAGCACTACCGGGACTAGGGTCAATGAGCAGTTCTTC. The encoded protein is CASSTTGTRVNEQFF. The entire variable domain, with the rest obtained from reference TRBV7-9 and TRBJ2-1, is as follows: DTGVSQNPRHKITKRGQNVTFRCDPISEHNRLYWYRQTLGQGPEFLTYFQNEAQLEKSRLLSDRFSAERPKGSFSTLEIQRTEQGDSAMYLCASSTTGTRVNEQFFGPGTRLTVL.

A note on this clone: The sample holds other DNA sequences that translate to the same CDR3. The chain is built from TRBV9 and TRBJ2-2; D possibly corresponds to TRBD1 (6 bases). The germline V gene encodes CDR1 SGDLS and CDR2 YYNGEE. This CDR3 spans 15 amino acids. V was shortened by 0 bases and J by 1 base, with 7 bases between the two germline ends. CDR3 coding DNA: TGTGCCAGCAGCGTAGTGGGACAGAACACCGGGGAGCTGTTTTTT. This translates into CASSVVGQNTGELFF.

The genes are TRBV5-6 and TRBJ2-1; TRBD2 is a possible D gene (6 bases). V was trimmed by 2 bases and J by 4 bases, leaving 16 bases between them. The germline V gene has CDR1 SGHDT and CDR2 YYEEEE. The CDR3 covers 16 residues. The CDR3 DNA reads TGTGCCAGCAGCTTTACGGCTAGCGCATTGTACAATGAGCAGTTCTTC. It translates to CASSFTASALYNEQFF.

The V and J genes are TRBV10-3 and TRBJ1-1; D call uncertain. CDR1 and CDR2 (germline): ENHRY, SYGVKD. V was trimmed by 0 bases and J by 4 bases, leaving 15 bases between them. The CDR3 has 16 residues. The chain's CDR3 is CAISESASPGSTEAFF. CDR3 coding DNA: TGTGCCATCAGTGAGTCCGCGTCTCCGGGTTCCACTGAAGCTTTCTTT.

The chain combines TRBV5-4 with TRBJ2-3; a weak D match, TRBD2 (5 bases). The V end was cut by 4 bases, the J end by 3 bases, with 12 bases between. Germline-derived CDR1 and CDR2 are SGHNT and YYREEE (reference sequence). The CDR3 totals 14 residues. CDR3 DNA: TGTGCCAGCAGCACCGGGATACAAACAGATACGCAGTATTTT. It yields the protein CASSTGIQTDTQYF.